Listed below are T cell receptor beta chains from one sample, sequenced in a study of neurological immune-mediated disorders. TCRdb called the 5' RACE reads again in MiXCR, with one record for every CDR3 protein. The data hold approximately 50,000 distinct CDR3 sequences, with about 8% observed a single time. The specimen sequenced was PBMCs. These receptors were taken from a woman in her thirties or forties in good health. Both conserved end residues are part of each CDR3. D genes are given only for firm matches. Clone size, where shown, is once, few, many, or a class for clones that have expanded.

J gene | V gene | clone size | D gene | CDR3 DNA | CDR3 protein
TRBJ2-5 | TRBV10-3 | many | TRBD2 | TGTGCCATCAGCCGTACTAGCGGGGCCCACCAAGAGACCCAGTACTTC | CAISRTSGAHQETQYF
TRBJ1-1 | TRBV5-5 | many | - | TGTGCCAGCGCCGGAGGAGGGCGCGGTGGGGGCACTGAAGCTTTCTTT | CASAGGGRGGGTEAFF
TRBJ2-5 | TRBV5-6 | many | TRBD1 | TGTGCCAGCAGCTCATGGACAGGTCTAGAGACCCAGTACTTC | CASSSWTGLETQYF
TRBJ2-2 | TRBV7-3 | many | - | TGTGCCAGCAGCCGGGACACCTCCGGGGAGCTGTTTTTT | CASSRDTSGELFF
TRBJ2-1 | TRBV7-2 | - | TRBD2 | TGTGCCAGCAGCTTAGGGGGTGGGGAGGGGAGCTCCTACAATGAGCAGTTCTTC | CASSLGGGEGSSYNEQFF
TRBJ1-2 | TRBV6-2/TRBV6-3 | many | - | TGTGCCAGCAGTTACGGGACACACGATGGCTACACCTTC | CASSYGTHDGYTF
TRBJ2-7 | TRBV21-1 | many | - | TGTGCCAGTGAGACAGGGGCCACGGACTTC | CASETGATDF
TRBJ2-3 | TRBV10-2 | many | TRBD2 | TGCGCCAGCACCCCGGGACTAGCGGGGGGGCGGGGCACAGATACGCAGTATTTT | CASTPGLAGGRGTDTQYF
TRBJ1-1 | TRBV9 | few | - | TGTGCCAGCAGCTCCAGTCCCAGCACTGAAGCTTTCTTT | CASSSSPSTEAFF
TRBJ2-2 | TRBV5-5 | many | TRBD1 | TGTGCCAGCAGCAGGGGGACAGGGGTCACCGGGGAGCTGTTTTTT | CASSRGTGVTGELFF
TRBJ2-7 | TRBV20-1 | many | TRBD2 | TGCAGTGCTAGAGGGACTAGTATCAGCGAGCAGTACTTC | CSARGTSISEQYF
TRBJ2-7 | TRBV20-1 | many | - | TGCAGTGCTACTAAGGGGGGGGCAGCCACTACCTACGAGCAGTACTTC | CSATKGGAATTYEQYF
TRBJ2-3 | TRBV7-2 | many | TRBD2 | TGTGCCAGCAGCTTGGCGGGGGGGTGGGATACGCAGTATTTT | CASSLAGGWDTQYF
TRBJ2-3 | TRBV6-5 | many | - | TGTGCCAGCAGTTACTCTTTCACAGATACGCAGTATTTT | CASSYSFTDTQYF
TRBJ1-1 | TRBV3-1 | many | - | TGTGCCAGCAGCCAAGGAGGAGGATTCACTGAAGCTTTCTTT | CASSQGGGFTEAFF
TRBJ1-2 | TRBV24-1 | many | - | TGTGCCACCAGTCCGCCGGGGGGCGGCTATGGCTACACCTTC | CATSPPGGGYGYTF
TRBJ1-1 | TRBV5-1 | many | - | TGCGCCAGCAGCTTAACTGCAGGGGACACTGAAGCTTTCTTT | CASSLTAGDTEAFF
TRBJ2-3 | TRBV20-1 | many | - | TGCAGTGCTAGAGACAGCTACACAGATACGCAGTATTTT | CSARDSYTDTQYF
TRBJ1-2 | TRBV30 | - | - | TGTGCCTGGAGAACAAGTGGGCCCTCTGACGGCTACACCTTC | CAWRTSGPSDGYTF
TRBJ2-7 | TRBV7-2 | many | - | TGTGCCAGCAGCTTACATCCGGGGGCGGCGGACGAGCAGTACTTC | CASSLHPGAADEQYF
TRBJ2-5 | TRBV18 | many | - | TGTGCCAGCTCCCCAGTTTCCAGGGAGACCCAGTACTTC | CASSPVSRETQYF
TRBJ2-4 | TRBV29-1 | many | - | TGCAGCGTTGGGGGAGGCTTAGCCAAAAACATTCAGTACTTC | CSVGGGLAKNIQYF
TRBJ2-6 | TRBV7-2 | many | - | TGTGCCAGCAGCTTAGATCGGTGGAGCTCTGGGGCCAACGTCCTGACTTTC | CASSLDRWSSGANVLTF
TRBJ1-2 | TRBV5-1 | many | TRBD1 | TGCGCCAGCAGCCCTGAGGGACAGGGTGCCTATGGCTACACCTTC | CASSPEGQGAYGYTF
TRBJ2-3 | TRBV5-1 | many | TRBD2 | TGCGCCAGCACCACCGGCGGTCCAAGCGGGAGGGGTGTAGATACGCAGTATTTT | CASTTGGPSGRGVDTQYF
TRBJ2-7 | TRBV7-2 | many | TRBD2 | TGTGCCAGCAGCCCCAGCGGGAGGGCCTACGAGCAGTACTTC | CASSPSGRAYEQYF
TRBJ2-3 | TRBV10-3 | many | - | TGTGCCATCAGTCCCAGCACAGATACGCAGTATTTT | CAISPSTDTQYF
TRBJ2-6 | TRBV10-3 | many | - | TGTGCCATCAGACCCTCCAACTCTGGGGCCAACGTCCTGACTTTC | CAIRPSNSGANVLTF
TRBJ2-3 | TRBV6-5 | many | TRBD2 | TGTGCCAGCAGTTCGACGGCCCTAGCGGGGACAGATACGCAGTATTTT | CASSSTALAGTDTQYF
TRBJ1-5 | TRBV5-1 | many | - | TGCGCCAGCAGCTTGCAAGGGGGATACAATCAGCCCCAGCATTTT | CASSLQGGYNQPQHF
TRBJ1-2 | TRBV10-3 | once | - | TGTGCCATCAGTGATCTACAGGAGGGACTGGGACATGGCTACACCTTC | CAISDLQEGLGHGYTF
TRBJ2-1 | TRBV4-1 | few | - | TGCGCCAGCAGCCAAGACAGGGGAGCCGACAATGAGCAGTTCTTC | CASSQDRGADNEQFF
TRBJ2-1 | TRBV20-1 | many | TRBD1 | TGCAGTGCTAGAGCAGGGACAGGGACCAATGAGCAGTTCTTC | CSARAGTGTNEQFF
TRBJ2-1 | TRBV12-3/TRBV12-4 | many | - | TGTGCCAGCAGGGGGATGGGCGGCCCCTACAATGAGCAGTTCTTC | CASRGMGGPYNEQFF
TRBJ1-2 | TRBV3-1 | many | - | TGTGCCAGCAGCCAAGAAAGACTACTTGGCGGCTACACCTTC | CASSQERLLGGYTF
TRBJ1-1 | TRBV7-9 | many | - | TGTGCCAGCAGCTATGGGGGCGGGCGGACCAACACTGAAGCTTTCTTT | CASSYGGGRTNTEAFF
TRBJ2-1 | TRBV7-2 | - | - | TGTGCCAGCAGCTTAGACTTCGAATACAATGAGCAGTTCTTC | CASSLDFEYNEQFF
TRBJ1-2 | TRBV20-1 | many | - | TGCAGTGCTAAGCGGGCCGGACTCAATGGCTACACCTTC | CSAKRAGLNGYTF
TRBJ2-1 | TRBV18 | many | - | TGTGCCAGCTCACGGACCGGGACGACGTACAATGAGCAGTTCTTC | CASSRTGTTYNEQFF
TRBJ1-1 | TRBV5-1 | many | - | TGCGCCAGCAGAATGATTTGGGGATCAAACACTGAAGCTTTCTTT | CASRMIWGSNTEAFF
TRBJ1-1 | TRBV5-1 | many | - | TGCGCCAGCAGCTGGGGAACGGAGAACACTGAAGCTTTCTTT | CASSWGTENTEAFF
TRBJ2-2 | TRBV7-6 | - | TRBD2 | TGTGCCAGCAGCCCTCTAACTAGCGGCCCGAACACCGGGGAGCTGTTTTTT | CASSPLTSGPNTGELFF
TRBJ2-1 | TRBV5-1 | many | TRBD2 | TGCGCCAGCAGCTTGGGGACTAGCGGGGGGTACAATGAGCAGTTCTTC | CASSLGTSGGYNEQFF
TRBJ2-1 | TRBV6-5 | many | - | TGTGCCAGCAGTTACTCCCCTTTCCCTTCCTACAATGAGCAGTTCTTC | CASSYSPFPSYNEQFF
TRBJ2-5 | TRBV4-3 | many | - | TGCGCCAGCAGCCAAGACTCGGGTTCGCAGACCCAGTACTTC | CASSQDSGSQTQYF
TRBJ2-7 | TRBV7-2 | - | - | TGTGCCAGCAGCTTCGCGTCGGGACAGTACTTC | CASSFASGQYF
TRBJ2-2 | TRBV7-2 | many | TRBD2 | TGTGCCAGCAGCTTAACGGGGGCGGGAGGCCCCGGGGAGCTGTTTTTT | CASSLTGAGGPGELFF
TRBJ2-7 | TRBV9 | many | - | TGTGCCAGCAGCGGCGGGACTGTATCTCCTGAGCAGTACTTC | CASSGGTVSPEQYF
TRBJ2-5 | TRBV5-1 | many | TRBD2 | TGCGCCAGTACCGGGGTAGCGGGAGCCGAAGAGACCCAGTACTTC | CASTGVAGAEETQYF
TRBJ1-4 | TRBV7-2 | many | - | TGTGCCAGCAGCTTCCGGCTTAATGAAAAACTGTTTTTT | CASSFRLNEKLFF
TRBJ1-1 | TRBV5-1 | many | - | TGCGCCAGCAGCCGATTGACAGGGAACACTGAAGCTTTCTTT | CASSRLTGNTEAFF